This T cell receptor beta chain was sequenced for a study of Ad26.COV2.S vaccination and SARS-CoV-2 variants. Study at large: Ad26.COV2.S shots went into the muscle once or twice, 56 days apart.

V was clipped by 4 bases and J by 2 bases, with 13 bases between them. Germline CDR1 is SGHRS and CDR2 is YFSETQ. The CDR3 contains 14 residues. This clone appeared a few times. What it binds is not known. Study-wide results and caveats: Total T cell responses may have been underestimated by the TCR breadth and depth analyses.

Data came from immunoSEQ multiplex PCR; TCRdb stores just in-frame clones and leaves some out. The sample gives about 370,000 clones, less than 90% of which show up once; more than 3% is in the top ten. Treatment defined: some 20 received Ad26.COV2.S at low or high dose, single or two shots; roughly 5 received placebo; per-sample allocation not given. Sampling was done on day 63 after the first vaccine or placebo injection. V is TRBV5-1 and J is TRBJ2-7; weak D call: TRBD2 (5 bases). The sequence was obtained from a person aged 18-60 years who received the Ad26.COV2.S COVID-19 vaccine or a placebo. The sequencing used peripheral blood, collected in a trial of Ad26.COV2.S vaccine versus placebo. The CDR3 loop reads CASSIGLVPYEQYF. DNA of the CDR3: TGCGCCAGCAGCATTGGACTGGTCCCCTACGAGCAGTACTTC.